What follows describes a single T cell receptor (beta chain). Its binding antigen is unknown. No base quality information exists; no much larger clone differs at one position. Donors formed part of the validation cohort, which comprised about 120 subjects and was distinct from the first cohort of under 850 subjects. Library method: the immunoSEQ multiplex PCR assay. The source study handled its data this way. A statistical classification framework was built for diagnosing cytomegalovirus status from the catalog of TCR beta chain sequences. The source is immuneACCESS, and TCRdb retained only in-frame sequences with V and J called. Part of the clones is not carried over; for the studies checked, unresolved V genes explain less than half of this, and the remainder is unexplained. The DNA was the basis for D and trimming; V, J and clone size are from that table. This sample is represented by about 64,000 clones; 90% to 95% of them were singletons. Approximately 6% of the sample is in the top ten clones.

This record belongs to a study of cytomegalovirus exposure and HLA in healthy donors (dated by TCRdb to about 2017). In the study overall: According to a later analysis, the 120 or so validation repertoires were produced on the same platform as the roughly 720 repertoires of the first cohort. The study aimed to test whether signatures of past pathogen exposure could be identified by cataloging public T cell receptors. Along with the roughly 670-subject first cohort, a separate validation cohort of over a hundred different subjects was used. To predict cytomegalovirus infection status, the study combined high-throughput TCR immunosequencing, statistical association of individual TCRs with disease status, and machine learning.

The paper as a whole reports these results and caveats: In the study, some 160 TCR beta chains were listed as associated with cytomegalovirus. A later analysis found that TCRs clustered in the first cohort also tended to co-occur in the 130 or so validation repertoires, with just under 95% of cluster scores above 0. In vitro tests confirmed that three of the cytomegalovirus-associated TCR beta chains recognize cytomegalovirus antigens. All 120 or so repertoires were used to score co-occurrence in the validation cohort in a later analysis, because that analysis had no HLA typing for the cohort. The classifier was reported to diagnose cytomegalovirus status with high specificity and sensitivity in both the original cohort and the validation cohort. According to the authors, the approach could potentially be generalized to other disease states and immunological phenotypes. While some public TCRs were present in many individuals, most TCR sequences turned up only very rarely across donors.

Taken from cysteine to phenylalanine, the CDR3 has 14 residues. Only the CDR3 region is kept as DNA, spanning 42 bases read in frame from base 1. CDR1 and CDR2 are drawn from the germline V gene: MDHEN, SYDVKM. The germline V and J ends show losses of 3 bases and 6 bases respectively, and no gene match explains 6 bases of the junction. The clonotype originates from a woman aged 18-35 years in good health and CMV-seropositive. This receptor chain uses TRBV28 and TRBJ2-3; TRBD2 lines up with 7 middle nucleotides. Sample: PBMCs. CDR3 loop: CASSLAGVGDTQYF. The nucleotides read TGTGCCAGCAGTTTGGCGGGAGTGGGCGATACGCAGTATTTT.